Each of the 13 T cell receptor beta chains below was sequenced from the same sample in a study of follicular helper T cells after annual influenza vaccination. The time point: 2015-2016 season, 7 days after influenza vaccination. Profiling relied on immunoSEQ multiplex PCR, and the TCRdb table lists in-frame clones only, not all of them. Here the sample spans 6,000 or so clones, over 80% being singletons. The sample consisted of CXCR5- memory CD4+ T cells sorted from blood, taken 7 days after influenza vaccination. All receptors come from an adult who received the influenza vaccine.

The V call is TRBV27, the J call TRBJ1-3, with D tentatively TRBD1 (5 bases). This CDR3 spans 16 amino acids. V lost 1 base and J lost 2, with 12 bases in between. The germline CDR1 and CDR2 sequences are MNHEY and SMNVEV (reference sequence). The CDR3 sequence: CASSLFGQGAGNTIYF. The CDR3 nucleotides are TGTGCCAGCAGTTTATTCGGCCAGGGCGCTGGAAACACCATATATTTT.

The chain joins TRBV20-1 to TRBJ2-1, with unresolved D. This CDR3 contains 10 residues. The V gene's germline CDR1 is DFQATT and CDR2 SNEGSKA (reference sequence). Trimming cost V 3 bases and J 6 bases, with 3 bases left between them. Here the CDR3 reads CSASINEQFF. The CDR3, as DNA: TGCAGTGCTAGTATCAATGAGCAGTTCTTC.

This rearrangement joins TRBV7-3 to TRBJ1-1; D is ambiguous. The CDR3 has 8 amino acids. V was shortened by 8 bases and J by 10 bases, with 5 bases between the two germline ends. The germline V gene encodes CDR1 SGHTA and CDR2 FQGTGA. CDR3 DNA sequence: TGTGCCAGCCCCGGAGCTTTCTTT. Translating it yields CASPGAFF.

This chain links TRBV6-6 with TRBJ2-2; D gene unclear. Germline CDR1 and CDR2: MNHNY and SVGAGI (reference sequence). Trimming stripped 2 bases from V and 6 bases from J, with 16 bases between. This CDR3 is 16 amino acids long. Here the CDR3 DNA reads TGTGCCAGCAGTTACGATCGGCAGGTGGGCCCCGGGGAGCTGTTTTTT. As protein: CASSYDRQVGPGELFF.

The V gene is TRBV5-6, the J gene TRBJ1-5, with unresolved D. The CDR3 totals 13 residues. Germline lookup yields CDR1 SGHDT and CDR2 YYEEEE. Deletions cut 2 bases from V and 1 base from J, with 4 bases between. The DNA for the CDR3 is TGTGCCAGCAGCTTAGGGAGCAATCAGCCCCAGCATTTT. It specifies CASSLGSNQPQHF.

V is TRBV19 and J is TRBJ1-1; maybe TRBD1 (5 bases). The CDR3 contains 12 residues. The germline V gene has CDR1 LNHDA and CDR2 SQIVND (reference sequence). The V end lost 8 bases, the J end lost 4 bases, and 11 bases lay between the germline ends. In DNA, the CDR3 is TGTGCCAGTGGTTGGGGGGGCACTGAAGCTTTCTTT. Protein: CASGWGGTEAFF.

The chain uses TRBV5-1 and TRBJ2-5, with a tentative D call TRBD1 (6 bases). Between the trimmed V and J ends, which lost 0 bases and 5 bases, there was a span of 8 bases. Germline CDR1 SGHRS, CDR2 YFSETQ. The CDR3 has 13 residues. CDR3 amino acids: CASSLGGRETQYF. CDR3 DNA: TGCGCCAGCAGCTTGGGGGGGCGCGAGACCCAGTACTTC.

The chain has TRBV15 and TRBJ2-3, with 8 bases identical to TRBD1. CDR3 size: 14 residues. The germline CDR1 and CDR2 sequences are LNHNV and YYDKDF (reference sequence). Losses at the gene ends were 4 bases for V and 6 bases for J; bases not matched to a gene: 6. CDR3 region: CATSINRGFDTQYF. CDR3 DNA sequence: TGTGCCACCAGCATAAACAGGGGGTTTGATACGCAGTATTTT.

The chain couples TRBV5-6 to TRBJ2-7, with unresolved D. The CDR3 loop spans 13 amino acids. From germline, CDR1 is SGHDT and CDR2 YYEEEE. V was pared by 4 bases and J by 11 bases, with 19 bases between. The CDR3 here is CASSPPAGIPKYF. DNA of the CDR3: TGTGCCAGCAGCCCACCTGCAGGTATCCCCAAGTACTTC.

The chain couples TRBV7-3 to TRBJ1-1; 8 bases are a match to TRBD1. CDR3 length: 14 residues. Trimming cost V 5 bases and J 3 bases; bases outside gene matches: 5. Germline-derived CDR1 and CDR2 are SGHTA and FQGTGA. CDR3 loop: CASSATGGYTEAFF. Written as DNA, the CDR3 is TGTGCCAGCAGCGCAACAGGGGGGTACACTGAAGCTTTCTTT.

CDR3 in amino acids: CASSYERAASNQPQHF. The CDR3 coding sequence is TGTGCCAGCAGTTACGAGCGGGCAGCCAGCAATCAGCCCCAGCATTTT. The rearrangement links TRBV6-6 to TRBJ1-5, with D unresolved. Germline V gene data show CDR1 as MNHNY and CDR2 as SVGAGI (reference sequence). Trimming pared 2 bases from V and 1 base from J, leaving 12 bases between. The CDR3 spans 16 residues.

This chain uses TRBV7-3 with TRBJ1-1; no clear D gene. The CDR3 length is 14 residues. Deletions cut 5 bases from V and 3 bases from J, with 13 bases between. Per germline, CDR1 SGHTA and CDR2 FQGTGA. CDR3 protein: CASSPTARDTEAFF. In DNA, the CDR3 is TGTGCCAGCAGCCCCACGGCGAGGGACACTGAAGCTTTCTTT.

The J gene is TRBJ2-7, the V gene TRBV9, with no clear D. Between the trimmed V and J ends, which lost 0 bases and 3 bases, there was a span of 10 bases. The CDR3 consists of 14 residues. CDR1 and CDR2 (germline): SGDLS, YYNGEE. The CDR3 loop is CASSVALPGYEQYF. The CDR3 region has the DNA TGTGCCAGCAGCGTAGCTCTACCGGGCTACGAGCAGTACTTC.